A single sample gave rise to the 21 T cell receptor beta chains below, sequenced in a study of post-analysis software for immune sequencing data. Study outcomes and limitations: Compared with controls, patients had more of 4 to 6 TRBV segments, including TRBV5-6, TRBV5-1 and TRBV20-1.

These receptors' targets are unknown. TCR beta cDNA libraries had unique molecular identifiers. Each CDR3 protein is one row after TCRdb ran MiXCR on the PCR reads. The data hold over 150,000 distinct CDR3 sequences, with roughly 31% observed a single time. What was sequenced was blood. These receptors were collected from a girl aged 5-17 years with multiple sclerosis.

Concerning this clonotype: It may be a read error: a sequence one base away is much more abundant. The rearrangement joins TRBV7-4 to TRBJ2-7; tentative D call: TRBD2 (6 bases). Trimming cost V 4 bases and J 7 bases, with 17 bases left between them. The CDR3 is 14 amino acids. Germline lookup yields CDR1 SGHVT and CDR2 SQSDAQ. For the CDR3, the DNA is TGTGCCAGCAGCTCGACTAGAGGTTGTAATGAGCAGTACTTC. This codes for CASSSTRGCNEQYF.

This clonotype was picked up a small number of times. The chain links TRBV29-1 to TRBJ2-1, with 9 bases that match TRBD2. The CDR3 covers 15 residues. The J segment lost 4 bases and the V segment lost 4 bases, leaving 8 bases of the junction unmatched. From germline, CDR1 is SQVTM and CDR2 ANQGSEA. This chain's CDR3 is CSVVGLAGKYNEQFF. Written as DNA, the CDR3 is TGCAGCGTTGTGGGGCTAGCGGGAAAATACAATGAGCAGTTCTTC.

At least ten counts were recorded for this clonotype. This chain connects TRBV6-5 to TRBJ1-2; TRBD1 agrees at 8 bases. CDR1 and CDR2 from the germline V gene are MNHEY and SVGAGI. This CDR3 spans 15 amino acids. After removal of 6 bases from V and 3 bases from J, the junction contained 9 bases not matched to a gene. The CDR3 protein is CASSPRTGNYYGYTF. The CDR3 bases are TGTGCCAGCAGCCCGAGGACAGGGAATTACTATGGCTACACCTTC.

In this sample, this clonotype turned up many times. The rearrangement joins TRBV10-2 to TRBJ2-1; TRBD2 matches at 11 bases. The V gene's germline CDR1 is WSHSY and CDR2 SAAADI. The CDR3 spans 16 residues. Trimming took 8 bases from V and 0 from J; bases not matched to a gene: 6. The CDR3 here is CASGGGTSGSYNEQFF. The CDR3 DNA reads TGCGCCAGCGGGGGAGGGACTAGCGGCTCCTACAATGAGCAGTTCTTC.

The CDR3 coding sequence is TGTGCCAGCAGCCCTCGGAGGTCCGGCACTGAAGCTTTCTTT. Encoded protein: CASSPRRSGTEAFF. The chain carries TRBV7-2 and TRBJ1-1; no firm D call. Trimming cost V 5 bases and J 4 bases, with 14 bases left between them. The CDR3 length is 14 residues. CDR1 and CDR2 from the germline V gene are SGHTA and FQGNSA.

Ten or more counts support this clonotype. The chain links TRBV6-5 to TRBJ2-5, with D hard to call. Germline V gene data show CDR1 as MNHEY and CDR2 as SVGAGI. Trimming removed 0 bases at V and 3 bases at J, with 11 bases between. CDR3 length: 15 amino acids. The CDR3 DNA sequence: TGTGCCAGCAGTTACTCTGAGCGACCCGAAGAGACCCAGTACTTC. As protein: CASSYSERPEETQYF.

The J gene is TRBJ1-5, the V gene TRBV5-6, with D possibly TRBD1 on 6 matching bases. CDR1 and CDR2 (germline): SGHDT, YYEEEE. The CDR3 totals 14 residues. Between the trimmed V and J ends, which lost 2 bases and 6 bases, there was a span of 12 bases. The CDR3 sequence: CASSLSGGGQPQHF. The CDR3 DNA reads TGTGCCAGCAGCTTATCTGGGGGCGGTCAGCCCCAGCATTTT.

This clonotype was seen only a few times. The CDR3 nucleotides read TGTGCCAGCAGCCCCGGCCCGTGGTCTAGCTCAATGAATGAGCAGTTCTTC. Protein: CASSPGPWSSSMNEQFF. This chain connects TRBV14 to TRBJ2-1; weak D call: TRBD2 (5 bases). Germline V gene lookup returns CDR1 SGHDN and CDR2 FVKESK. The CDR3 has 17 residues. Trimming removed 4 bases at V and 7 bases at J, with 23 bases between. The full variable domain, its missing parts supplied by reference TRBV14 and TRBJ2-1, is EAGVTQFPSHSVIEKGQTVTLRCDPISGHDNLYWYRRVMGKEIKFLLHFVKESKQDESGMPNNRFLAERTGGTYSTLKVQPAELEDSGVYFCASSPGPWSSSMNEQFFGPGTRLTVL.

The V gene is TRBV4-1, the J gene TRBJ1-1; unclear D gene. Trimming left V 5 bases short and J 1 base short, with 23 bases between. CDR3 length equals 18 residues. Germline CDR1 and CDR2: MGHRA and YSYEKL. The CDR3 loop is CASSSINLVGRANTEAFF. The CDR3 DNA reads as TGCGCCAGCAGCTCCATAAATTTGGTTGGGAGAGCGAACACTGAAGCTTTCTTT.

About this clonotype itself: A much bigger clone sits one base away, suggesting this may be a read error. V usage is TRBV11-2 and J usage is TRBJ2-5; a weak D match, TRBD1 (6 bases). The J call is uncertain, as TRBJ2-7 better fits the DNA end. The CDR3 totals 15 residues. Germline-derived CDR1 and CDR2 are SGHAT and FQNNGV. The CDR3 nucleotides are TGTACCAGCAGCCTCACACAGGGCCCCTCCTACGAGCAGTACTTC. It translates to CTSSLTQGPSYEQYF.

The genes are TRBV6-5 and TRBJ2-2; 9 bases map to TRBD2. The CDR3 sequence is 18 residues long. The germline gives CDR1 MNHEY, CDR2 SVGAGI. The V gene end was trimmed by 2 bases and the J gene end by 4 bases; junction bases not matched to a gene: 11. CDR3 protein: CASSYAAGGKSGTGELFF. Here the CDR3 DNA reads TGTGCCAGCAGTTACGCAGCGGGAGGAAAGAGTGGCACCGGGGAGCTGTTTTTT.

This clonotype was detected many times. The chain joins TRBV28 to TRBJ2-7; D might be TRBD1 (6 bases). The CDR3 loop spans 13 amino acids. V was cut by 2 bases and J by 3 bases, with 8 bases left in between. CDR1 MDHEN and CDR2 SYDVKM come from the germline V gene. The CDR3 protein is CASSLGQNYEQYF. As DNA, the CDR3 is TGTGCCAGCAGTTTAGGACAGAACTACGAGCAGTACTTC. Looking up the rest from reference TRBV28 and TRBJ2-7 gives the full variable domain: DVKVTQSSRYLVKRTGEKVFLECVQDMDHENMFWYRQDPGLGLRLIYFSYDVKMKEKGDIPEGYSVSREKKERFSLILESASTNQTSMYLCASSLGQNYEQYFGPGTRLTVT.

The CDR3 here is CAWSVIWGYEQYF. CDR3 sequence (DNA): TGTGCCTGGAGTGTAATATGGGGGTACGAGCAGTACTTC. The rearrangement joins TRBV30 to TRBJ2-7; D may correspond to TRBD1 or TRBD2 (5 bases each). V was cut by 0 bases and J by 4 bases, with 10 bases left in between. The germline CDR1 and CDR2 sequences are GTSNPN and SVGIG (reference sequence). This CDR3 is 13 amino acids long.

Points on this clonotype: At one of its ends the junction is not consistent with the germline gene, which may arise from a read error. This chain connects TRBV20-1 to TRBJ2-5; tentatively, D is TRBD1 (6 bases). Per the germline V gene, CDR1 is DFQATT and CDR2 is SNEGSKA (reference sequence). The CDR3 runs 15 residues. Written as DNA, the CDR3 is TGCAGTGCTTCACATCCAGCGGCCTACAGGGAGACTCAGTACTTC. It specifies CSASHPAAYRETQYF.

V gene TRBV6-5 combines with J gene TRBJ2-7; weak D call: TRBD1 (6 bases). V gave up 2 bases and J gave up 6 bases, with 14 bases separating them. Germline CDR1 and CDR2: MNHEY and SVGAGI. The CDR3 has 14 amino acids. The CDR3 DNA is TGTGCCAGCAGTTACAGTCGACAGGCCTTCGAGCAGTACTTC. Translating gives CASSYSRQAFEQYF.

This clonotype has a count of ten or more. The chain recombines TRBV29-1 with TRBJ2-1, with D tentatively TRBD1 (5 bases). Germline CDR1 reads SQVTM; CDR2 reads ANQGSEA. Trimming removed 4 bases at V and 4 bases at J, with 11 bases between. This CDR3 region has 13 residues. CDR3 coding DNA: TGCAGCGTTGCAGCAGGGCAATACAATGAGCAGTTCTTC. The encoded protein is CSVAAGQYNEQFF.

This chain's CDR3 is CAISAWTGLWSEQYF. Written as DNA, the CDR3 is TGTGCCATCAGTGCCTGGACAGGCCTTTGGAGCGAGCAGTACTTC. V usage is TRBV10-3 and J usage is TRBJ2-7, with 7 bases identical to TRBD1. There are 15 residues in the CDR3. V shed 4 bases, J shed 6 bases, and the junction held 12 bases outside the gene matches. Germline V gene lookup returns CDR1 ENHRY and CDR2 SYGVKD.

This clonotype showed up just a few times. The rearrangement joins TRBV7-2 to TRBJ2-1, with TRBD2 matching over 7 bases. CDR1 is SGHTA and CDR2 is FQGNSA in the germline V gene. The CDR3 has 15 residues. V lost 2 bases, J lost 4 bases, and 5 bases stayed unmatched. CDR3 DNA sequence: TGTGCCAGCAGCTTACCTAGCGGATATTACAATGAGCAGTTCTTC. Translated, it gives CASSLPSGYYNEQFF.

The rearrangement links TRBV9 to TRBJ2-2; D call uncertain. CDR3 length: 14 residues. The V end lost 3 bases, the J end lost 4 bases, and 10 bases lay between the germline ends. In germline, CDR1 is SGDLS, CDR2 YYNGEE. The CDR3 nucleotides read TGTGCCAGCAGCGCTCGACTTGGCACCGGGGAGCTGTTTTTT. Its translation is CASSARLGTGELFF. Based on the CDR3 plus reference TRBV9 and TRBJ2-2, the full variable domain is DSGVTQTPKHLITATGQRVTLRCSPRSGDLSVYWYQQSLDQGLQFLIQYYNGEERAKGNILERFSAQQFPDLHSELNLSSLELGDSALYFCASSARLGTGELFFGEGSRLTVL.

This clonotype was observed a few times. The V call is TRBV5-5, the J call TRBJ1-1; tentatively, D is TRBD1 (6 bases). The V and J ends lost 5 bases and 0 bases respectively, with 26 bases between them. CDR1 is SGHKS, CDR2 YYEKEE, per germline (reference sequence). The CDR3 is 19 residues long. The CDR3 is CASSRLDSSFSIMNTEAFF. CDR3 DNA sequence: TGTGCCAGCAGTAGATTGGACAGCTCTTTTTCAATCATGAACACTGAAGCTTTCTTT.

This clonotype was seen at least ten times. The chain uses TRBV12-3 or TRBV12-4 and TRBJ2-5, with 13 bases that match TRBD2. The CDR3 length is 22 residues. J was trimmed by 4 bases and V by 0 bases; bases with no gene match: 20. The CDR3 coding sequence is TGTGCCAGCAGTTTAGCAACCCGGGGACTAGCGGGAACTGATGGGAGGGGAGAGACCCAGTACTTC. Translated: CASSLATRGLAGTDGRGETQYF.